Listed below are T cell receptor beta chains from one sample, sequenced in a study of cytomegalovirus exposure and HLA in healthy donors. TCRdb keeps only in-frame clones here, not all; method: immunoSEQ multiplex PCR. This table holds approximately 150,000 clones, approximately 88% found once. Sequencing was carried out using PBMCs. The source is a man aged 18 to 29 in good health and CMV-seropositive. Both conserved end residues are part of each CDR3. The order of the fields is D gene, J gene, V gene, CDR3 length, clone size, CDR3 DNA, CDR3 protein. D genes are given only for firm matches. Rows may omit the clone size; those that give it use once, few, many or a size class.

. TRBJ1-2 TRBV25-1 13 few TGTGCCAGCAGTTTGCGTAGCCACTATGGCTACACCTTC CASSLRSHYGYTF
TRBD1 TRBJ2-3 TRBV7-2 15 . TGTGCCAGCAGCCTGGGACAGGGGTTGAGGGGTACGCAGTATTTT CASSLGQGLRGTQYF
. TRBJ1-5 TRBV30 15 . TGTGCCTGGACCTATTACGGACAGCGGAATCAGCCCCAGCATTTT CAWTYYGQRNQPQHF
TRBD1 TRBJ2-3 TRBV7-2 14 . TGTGCCAGCAGACAGACAGGGGGCAGAGATACGCAGTATTTT CASRQTGGRDTQYF
TRBD1 TRBJ1-1 TRBV18 16 . TGTGCCAGCTCACCTGACAGGGGGCGGTCAAACACTGAAGCTTTCTTT CASSPDRGRSNTEAFF
TRBD1 TRBJ2-1 TRBV27 14 . TGTGCCAGCAGTTTATTACAGGGGGCTGGTGAGCAGTTCTTC CASSLLQGAGEQFF
. TRBJ2-7 TRBV5-6 12 . TGTGCCAGCAGCTCTACCTCCTACGAGCAGTACTTC CASSSTSYEQYF
. TRBJ1-6 TRBV7-9 14 few TGTGCCAGCAGCTTAGGGCCGCCGGGTTCACCCCTCCACTTT CASSLGPPGSPLHF
TRBD1 TRBJ1-4 TRBV28 16 . TGTGCCAGCAACCTGGACAGGCAGGCGGCTAATGAAAAACTGTTTTTT CASNLDRQAANEKLFF
TRBD1 TRBJ1-2 TRBV30 13 . TGTGCCTGGGAGAGACAGGGACTTTCTGGCTACACCTTC CAWERQGLSGYTF
. TRBJ2-5 TRBV18 12 once TGTGCCAGCTCATCATCCCAAGAGACCCAGTACTTC CASSSSQETQYF
. TRBJ1-4 TRBV14 17 . TGTGCCAGCAGCCAAGCGGAGCTCTTCGGGACTAATGAAAAACTGTTTTTT CASSQAELFGTNEKLFF
TRBD1 TRBJ2-7 TRBV6-5 14 . TGTGCCAGCAGATTCATGACAGGGGGCTACGAGCAGTACTTC CASRFMTGGYEQYF
. TRBJ1-2 TRBV7-8 11 . TGTGCCAGCAGCCGACAGTTCGACTACACCTTC CASSRQFDYTF
. TRBJ1-5 TRBV19 14 . TGTGCCAGTAGTACGGACCCTCGAGGGCAGCCCCAGCATTTT CASSTDPRGQPQHF
TRBD1 TRBJ2-1 TRBV6-6 14 once TGTGCCAGCAAACAACCGGGACAGGGCCGTGGGCAGTTCTTC CASKQPGQGRGQFF
. TRBJ1-6 TRBV7-9 15 . TGTGCCAGCAGGGGAGCAGGATTTGAGGCTTCACCCCTCCACTTT CASRGAGFEASPLHF
TRBD1 TRBJ2-7 TRBV6-1 14 . TGTGCCAGCACAACAGGGGCGAGCTCCTACGAGCAGTACTTC CASTTGASSYEQYF
TRBD1 TRBJ1-5 TRBV30 15 . TGTGCCTGGAACTCCGGACAGGGTCGGAATCAGCCCCAGCATTTT CAWNSGQGRNQPQHF
TRBD1 TRBJ2-5 TRBV6-6 14 . TGTGCCAGCAGTTACCCGGGACAGTCGGAGACCCAGTACTTC CASSYPGQSETQYF
TRBD1 TRBJ1-1 TRBV5-1 15 . TGCGCCAGCAGCTTGGCCGGGGGACAGCTCACTGAAGCTTTCTTT CASSLAGGQLTEAFF
. TRBJ1-3 TRBV25-1 12 few TGTGCCAGCAGTGAATCCCGGTTCACCATATATTTT CASSESRFTIYF
. TRBJ2-1 TRBV2 13 . TGTGCCAGCAAGCTCAGGATCTACAATGAGCAGTTCTTC CASKLRIYNEQFF
. TRBJ2-7 TRBV6-5 14 . TGTGCCAGCAGTTACTCTCGGACAGCCTACGAGCAGTACTTC CASSYSRTAYEQYF
. TRBJ1-3 TRBV5-6 15 . TGTGCCAGCAGCTTGCGAGGCGCCTCTGGAAACACCATATATTTT CASSLRGASGNTIYF
TRBD1 TRBJ2-3 TRBV5-1 14 . TGCGCCAGCAGCTTCGGGACAGGCACAGATACGCAGTATTTT CASSFGTGTDTQYF
TRBD2 TRBJ2-2 TRBV30 17 once TGTGCCCCCGAGACTAGCGGGAAACGTATGGACACCGGGGAGCTGTTTTTT CAPETSGKRMDTGELFF
TRBD1 TRBJ1-1 TRBV7-9 14 . TGTGCCAGCAGCGCCGGGACAGCTAACACTGAAGCTTTCTTT CASSAGTANTEAFF
. TRBJ1-2 TRBV6-1 13 few TGTGCCAGCAGTGAAGGGCTTAACTATGGCTACACCTTC CASSEGLNYGYTF
TRBD1 TRBJ1-2 TRBV5-5 17 . TGTGCCAGCACCTGGGGAACCGGGACAGGGGTAGGGTATGGCTACACCTTC CASTWGTGTGVGYGYTF
. TRBJ1-5 TRBV28 15 . TGTGCCACCACGAGAGGGACAAGTGGCAATCAGCCCCAGCATTTT CATTRGTSGNQPQHF
. TRBJ1-6 TRBV18 15 . TGTGCCAGCTCACCTCAAGGAGGGAGTAGAGCACCCCTCCACTTT CASSPQGGSRAPLHF
. TRBJ2-2 TRBV5-1 15 . TGCGCCAGCAGCGGGGCCTATGCGAACACCGGGGAGCTGTTTTTT CASSGAYANTGELFF
. TRBJ2-3 TRBV28 12 . TGTGCCAGCAGCCTGAGCACAGATACGCAGTATTTT CASSLSTDTQYF
TRBD1 TRBJ1-1 TRBV13 13 . TGTGCCAGCAGCTTAGTCGGGACAGCCGAAGCTTTCTTT CASSLVGTAEAFF
. TRBJ2-5 TRBV2 15 . TGTGCCAGCAGTCTCCGACTAGAAGGAGGGGAGACCCAGTACTTC CASSLRLEGGETQYF
TRBD1 TRBJ1-5 TRBV28 15 . TGTGCCAGCAGTGCCGACAGGGAACTAAATCAGCCCCAGCATTTT CASSADRELNQPQHF